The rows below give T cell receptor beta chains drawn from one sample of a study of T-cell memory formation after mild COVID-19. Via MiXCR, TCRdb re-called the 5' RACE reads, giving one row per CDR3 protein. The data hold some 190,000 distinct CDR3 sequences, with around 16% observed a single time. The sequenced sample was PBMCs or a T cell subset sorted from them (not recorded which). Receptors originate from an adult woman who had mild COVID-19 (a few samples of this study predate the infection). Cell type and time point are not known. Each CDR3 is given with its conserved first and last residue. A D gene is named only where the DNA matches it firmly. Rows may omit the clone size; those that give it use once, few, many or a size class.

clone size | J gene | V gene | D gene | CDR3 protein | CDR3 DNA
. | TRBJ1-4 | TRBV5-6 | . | CASSLAGAQATNEKLFF | TGTGCCAGCAGCTTGGCCGGGGCACAAGCAACTAATGAAAAACTGTTTTTT
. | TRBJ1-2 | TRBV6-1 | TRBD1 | CASSKDRSNYGYTF | TGTGCCAGCAGTAAGGACAGGAGTAACTATGGCTACACCTTC
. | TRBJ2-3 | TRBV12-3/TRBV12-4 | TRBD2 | CASGTSGTQYF | TGTGCCAGCGGGACTAGCGGTACGCAGTATTTT
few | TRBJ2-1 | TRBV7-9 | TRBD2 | CASSPIAGGRYNEQFF | TGTGCCAGCAGCCCCATTGCGGGGGGCAGGTACAATGAGCAGTTCTTC
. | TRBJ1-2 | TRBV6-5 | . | CASSYSVTIGYTF | TGTGCCAGCAGTTACTCGGTGACCATTGGCTACACCTTC
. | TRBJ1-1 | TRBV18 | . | CASSPRSKENTEAFF | TGTGCCAGCTCACCTCGCTCGAAAGAGAACACTGAAGCTTTCTTT
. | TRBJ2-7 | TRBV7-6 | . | CASSLQEYSYEQYF | TGTGCCAGCAGCCTACAGGAGTACTCCTACGAGCAGTACTTC
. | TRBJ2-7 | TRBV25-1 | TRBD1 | CASSSHRGLRLEQYF | TGTGCCAGCAGTTCTCACAGGGGGCTCAGACTCGAGCAGTACTTC
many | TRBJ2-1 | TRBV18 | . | CASSPVDRTSYNEQFF | TGTGCCAGCTCACCAGTCGACAGGACCTCCTACAATGAGCAGTTCTTC
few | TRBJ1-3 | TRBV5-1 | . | CASSLGQPNTIYF | TGCGCCAGCAGCTTGGGACAGCCAAACACCATATATTTT
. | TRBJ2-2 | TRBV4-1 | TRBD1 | CASSRDRQNTGELFF | TGCGCCAGCAGCAGGGACAGGCAGAACACCGGGGAGCTGTTTTTT
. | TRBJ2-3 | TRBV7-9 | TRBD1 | CASSLGQGGADTQYF | TGTGCCAGCAGCTTAGGACAGGGTGGAGCGGATACGCAGTATTTT
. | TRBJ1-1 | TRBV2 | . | CASSVRNTEAFF | TGTGCCAGCAGTGTGAGGAACACTGAAGCTTTCTTT
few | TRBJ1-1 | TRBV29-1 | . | CSVIDGTEAFF | TGCAGCGTCATTGATGGCACTGAAGCTTTCTTT
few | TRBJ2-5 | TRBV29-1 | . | CSVARARETQYF | TGCAGCGTTGCGAGGGCCCGGGAGACCCAGTACTTC
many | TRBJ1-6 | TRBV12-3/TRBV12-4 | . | CASMKVSSYNSPLHF | TGTGCCAGCATGAAAGTGAGCTCCTATAATTCACCCCTCCACTTT
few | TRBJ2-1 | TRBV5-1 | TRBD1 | CASSLQGSSWDEQFF | TGCGCCAGCAGCCTACAGGGGAGTAGCTGGGATGAGCAGTTCTTC
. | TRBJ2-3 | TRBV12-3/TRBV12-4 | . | CARGELPSTDTQYF | TGTGCCAGGGGAGAGTTACCTAGCACAGATACGCAGTATTTT
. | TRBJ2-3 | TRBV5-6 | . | CASSLEWGVTDTQYF | TGTGCCAGCAGCTTGGAATGGGGTGTCACAGATACGCAGTATTTT
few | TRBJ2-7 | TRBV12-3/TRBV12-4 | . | CASSFSHSYEQYF | TGTGCCAGCAGTTTTTCCCACTCCTACGAGCAGTACTTC
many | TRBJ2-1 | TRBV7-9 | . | CASSLRRQGASGLRNEQFF | TGTGCCAGCAGCTTAAGGCGTCAGGGGGCTAGCGGGTTAAGGAATGAGCAGTTCTTC
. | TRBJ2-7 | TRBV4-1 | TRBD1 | CASSRTGTGHEQYF | TGCGCCAGCAGCCGGACCGGGACAGGGCACGAGCAGTACTTC
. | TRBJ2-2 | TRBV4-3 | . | CASSQDLAGLNTGELFF | TGCGCCAGCAGCCAGGACCTGGCGGGACTGAACACCGGGGAGCTGTTTTTT
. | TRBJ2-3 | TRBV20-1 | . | CSARQAAADTQYF | TGCAGTGCTAGACAGGCAGCGGCAGATACGCAGTATTTT
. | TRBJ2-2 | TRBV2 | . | CASSKNTGELFF | TGTGCCAGCAGTAAAAACACCGGGGAGCTGTTTTTT
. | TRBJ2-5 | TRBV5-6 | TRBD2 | CASSLDGTSNSETQYF | TGTGCCAGCAGCCTGGACGGGACTAGCAACTCAGAGACCCAGTACTTC
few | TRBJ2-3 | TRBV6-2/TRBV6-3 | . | CASRDFSDTQYF | TGTGCCAGCAGGGACTTTTCAGATACGCAGTATTTT
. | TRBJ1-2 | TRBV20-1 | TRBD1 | CSANPGQGYGYTF | TGCAGTGCTAATCCGGGACAGGGCTATGGCTACACCTTC
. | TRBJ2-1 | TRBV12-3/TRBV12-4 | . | CASRAEGSFTEQFF | TGTGCCAGCAGGGCGGAGGGCTCCTTCACCGAGCAGTTCTTC
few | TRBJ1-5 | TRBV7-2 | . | CASSLNGYQPQHF | TGTGCCAGCAGCTTAAATGGTTATCAGCCCCAGCATTTT
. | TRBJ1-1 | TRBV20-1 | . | CSACRGLTEAFF | TGCAGTGCCTGTCGGGGGTTGACTGAAGCTTTCTTT
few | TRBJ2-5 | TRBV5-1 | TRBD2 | CASSTSGTSGGETQYF | TGCGCCAGCAGCACGTCCGGGACTAGCGGCGGAGAGACCCAGTACTTC
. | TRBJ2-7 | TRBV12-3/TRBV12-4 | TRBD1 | CASSPHPWTGESYEQYF | TGTGCCAGCAGTCCGCACCCTTGGACAGGGGAATCCTACGAGCAGTACTTC
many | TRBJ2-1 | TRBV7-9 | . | CASSLEGINEQFF | TGTGCCAGCAGCTTAGAAGGTATCAATGAGCAGTTCTTC
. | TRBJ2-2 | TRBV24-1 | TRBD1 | CATRPGQGGTGELFF | TGTGCCACCAGACCCGGACAGGGCGGTACCGGGGAGCTGTTTTTT
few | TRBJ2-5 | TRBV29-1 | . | CSVDPLETQYF | TGCAGCGTCGACCCGCTGGAGACCCAGTACTTC
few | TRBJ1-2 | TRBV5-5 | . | CASSLESGGGGYTF | TGTGCCAGCAGCTTGGAGTCGGGGGGAGGTGGCTACACCTTC
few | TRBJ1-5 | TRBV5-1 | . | CASSPGQPNQPQHF | TGCGCCAGCAGCCCCGGACAGCCCAATCAGCCCCAGCATTTT
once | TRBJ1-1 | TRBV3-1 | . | CASSQAQGNTEAFF | TGTGCCAGCAGCCAAGCCCAGGGGAACACTGAAGCTTTCTTT
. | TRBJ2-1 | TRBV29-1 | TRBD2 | CSVEELGLAPAEQFF | TGCAGCGTTGAAGAACTGGGACTAGCGCCTGCTGAGCAGTTCTTC
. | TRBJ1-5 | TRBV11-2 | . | CASSFPGLGQPQHF | TGTGCCAGCAGCTTCCCCGGCCTCGGGCAGCCCCAGCATTTT
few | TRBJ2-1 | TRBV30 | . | CAWSERGNEQFF | TGTGCCTGGAGTGAAAGGGGCAATGAGCAGTTCTTC